Presented here are 8 T cell receptor beta chains from one specimen sequenced in a study of cytomegalovirus exposure and HLA in healthy donors. Primers: 60 Vbeta forward and 13 Jbeta reverse. Profiled with immunoSEQ multiplex PCR; TCRdb holds only in-frame clones, not every one. The sample includes 75,000 to 100,000 clones, roughly 78% of them seen just once. Sequencing was carried out using PBMCs. These receptors came from a man aged 30-40 years in good health and CMV-seronegative.

This chain uses TRBV6-1 with TRBJ2-7; maybe TRBD1 (5 bases). The CDR3 is made up of 15 amino acids. The germline CDR1 and CDR2 sequences are MNHNS and SASEGT. Trimming shortened V by 6 bases and J by 0 bases, and 15 bases separated the two germline ends. CDR3 protein: CASRLKGASSYEQYF. The CDR3, as DNA: TGTGCCAGCAGGCTTAAAGGGGCAAGCTCCTACGAGCAGTACTTC.

The J gene is TRBJ2-2, the V gene TRBV29-1, with D maybe TRBD1 (5 bases). The CDR3 is 13 amino acids. Germline V gene data show CDR1 as SQVTM and CDR2 as ANQGSEA. V was cut by 3 bases and J by 1 base, with 6 bases left in between. As DNA, the CDR3 is TGCAGCGTTGACAGGGAGAACACCGGGGAGCTGTTTTTT. Translated: CSVDRENTGELFF.

This rearrangement joins TRBV6-6 to TRBJ2-5; TRBD1 might be the D (6 bases). The CDR3 has 16 amino acids. Trimming pared 6 bases from V and 0 bases from J, leaving 17 bases between. Germline V gene lookup returns CDR1 MNHNY and CDR2 SVGAGI (reference sequence). The DNA for the CDR3 is TGTGCCAGCAGGCCCGGACAGACAAATTACCAAGAGACCCAGTACTTC. Translated: CASRPGQTNYQETQYF.

This clone was observed once. The chain is built from TRBV5-1 and TRBJ1-1; possibly TRBD1 for D (5 bases). This CDR3 spans 14 amino acids. CDR1 is SGHRS, CDR2 YFSETQ, per germline. V was trimmed by 6 bases and J by 1 base, leaving 13 bases between them. The CDR3, as DNA: TGCGCCAGCACCCTAGACAGCGCGAACACTGAAGCTTTCTTT. Encoded protein: CASTLDSANTEAFF.

This clone came up a few times. The V and J genes are TRBV19 and TRBJ1-6, with 8 bases aligning to TRBD1. From germline, CDR1 is LNHDA and CDR2 SQIVND (reference sequence). The CDR3 runs 18 residues. With 1 base clipped from V and 4 bases from J, the junction kept 9 bases outside the gene matches. This CDR3 is CASSIVWTGFRYNSPLHF. In nucleotides, the CDR3 is TGTGCCAGTAGTATAGTATGGACAGGGTTCCGGTATAATTCACCCCTCCACTTT.

The chain is built from TRBV7-2 and TRBJ1-1; TRBD1 matches 7 bases. Germline V gene lookup returns CDR1 SGHTA and CDR2 FQGNSA. The CDR3 extends over 17 amino acids. After removal of 1 base from V and 0 bases from J, the junction contained 8 bases not matched to a gene. The CDR3 loop is CASSLGPPGTVNTEAFF. Written as DNA, the CDR3 is TGTGCCAGCAGCTTAGGCCCCCCCGGGACAGTGAACACTGAAGCTTTCTTT.

The rearrangement uses TRBV5-1 and TRBJ1-1, with D maybe TRBD1 (6 bases). Looked up from germline, CDR1 is SGHRS and CDR2 is YFSETQ. This CDR3 contains 13 residues. Trimming removed 2 bases at V and 5 bases at J, with 10 bases between. The CDR3 here is CASSFAGVTEAFF. CDR3 nucleotides: TGCGCCAGCAGCTTTGCAGGGGTTACTGAAGCTTTCTTT.

V and J are TRBV6-1 and TRBJ2-1; perhaps TRBD1 as D (6 bases). Trimming cost V 7 bases and J 2 bases, with 9 bases left between them. The CDR3 runs to 13 residues. Looked up from germline, CDR1 is MNHNS and CDR2 is SASEGT. In DNA form, the CDR3 reads TGTGCCAGCATGGGACATGCCTACAATGAGCAGTTCTTC. This sequence encodes CASMGHAYNEQFF.